Shown below are 19 T cell receptor beta chains from a single sample sequenced in a study of blood T cell repertoires in COVID-19. Assay: immunoSEQ multiplex PCR; the TCRdb copy retains only in-frame clones and omits some. The sample has 290,000 or so clones, approximately 90% seen once; the top ten hold 1.1%. The source material was PBMCs or T cells enriched from blood (not recorded which). The receptors stem from a woman aged 25 to 39 who had recovered from COVID-19.

V and J are TRBV30 and TRBJ1-3, with D unclear. V was shortened by 1 base and J by 0 bases, with 7 bases between the two germline ends. Germline V gene data show CDR1 as GTSNPN and CDR2 as SVGIG (reference sequence). This CDR3 spans 14 amino acids. This CDR3 is CAWSDRSSGNTIYF. CDR3 nucleotide sequence: TGTGCCTGGAGTGACAGAAGCTCTGGAAACACCATATATTTT.

V is TRBV10-2 and J is TRBJ2-7; 12 bases fit TRBD2. The CDR3 consists of 14 residues. Germline lookup yields CDR1 WSHSY and CDR2 SAAADI. With 9 bases clipped from V and 0 bases from J, the junction kept 3 bases outside the gene matches. The CDR3 loop reads CASGGLAGSYEQYF. Written as DNA, the CDR3 is TGCGCCAGTGGGGGACTAGCGGGCTCCTACGAGCAGTACTTC.

This chain joins TRBV4-2 and TRBJ1-2; D is unresolved. Trimming pared 1 base from V and 2 bases from J, leaving 11 bases between. CDR1 and CDR2 from the germline V gene are LGHNA and YNFKEQ. This CDR3 contains 15 residues. In nucleotides, the CDR3 is TGTGCCAGCAGCCAAGGTATGGCAGTCAACTATGGCTACACCTTC. It yields the protein CASSQGMAVNYGYTF.

The rearrangement joins TRBV15 to TRBJ2-7; D is unresolved. Germline CDR1 LNHNV, CDR2 YYDKDF (reference sequence). V shed 1 base and J shed 1 base, with 5 bases lying between them. The CDR3 sequence is 13 residues long. The CDR3 loop reads CATSRASSYEQYF. CDR3 nucleotides: TGTGCCACCAGCAGAGCCTCGTCCTACGAGCAGTACTTC.

The chain employs TRBV10-3 and TRBJ1-5; D is ambiguous. Trimming took 0 bases from V and 2 from J, leaving 8 bases between them. There are 15 residues in the CDR3. Germline V CDR1 and CDR2: ENHRY, SYGVKD. The CDR3 DNA reads as TGTGCCATCAGTGAGTCGGCCCATGGCAATCAGCCCCAGCATTTT. Its protein is CAISESAHGNQPQHF.

V usage is TRBV19 and J usage is TRBJ1-2, with D possibly TRBD1 on 5 matching bases. The CDR3 covers 13 residues. V gave up 3 bases and J gave up 8 bases, with 13 bases separating them. Germline values: CDR1 LNHDA, CDR2 SQIVND (reference sequence). The CDR3 is CASSIDSATGYTF. The CDR3 nucleotides read TGTGCCAGTAGTATCGACAGCGCCACGGGCTACACCTTC.

The rearrangement links TRBV7-3 to TRBJ1-2; 9 bases are a match to TRBD1. The germline V gene has CDR1 SGHTA and CDR2 FQGTGA. The V segment lost 2 bases and the J segment 7 bases; nucleotides outside the gene matches: 2. There are 13 residues in the CDR3. The CDR3: CASSLPGQGGYTF. The DNA for the CDR3 is TGTGCCAGCAGCTTACCGGGACAGGGTGGCTACACCTTC.

This clone was picked up a small number of times. The CDR3 region has the DNA TGTGCCAGCACCTCAGGGGAAAGCAATCAGCCCCAGCATTTT. Translation gives CASTSGESNQPQHF. The V call is TRBV9, the J call TRBJ1-5, with D possibly TRBD1 on 6 matching bases. Per the germline V gene, CDR1 is SGDLS and CDR2 is YYNGEE. The CDR3 runs to 14 residues. V lost 6 bases and J 1 base, leaving 11 bases between the germline ends.

Of note for this clone: The junction differs from germline at one of its ends, possibly a read error. The chain has TRBV3-1 (or the pseudogene TRBV3-2) and TRBJ2-1; D is possibly TRBD2 (6 bases). This CDR3 contains 16 residues. Looked up from germline, CDR1 is LGHDT and CDR2 is YNNKEL (reference sequence). The CDR3 sequence: CANSQVPLGGYNEQFF. The CDR3 DNA is TGTGCCAACAGCCAAGTCCCCCTCGGGGGTTACAATGAGCAGTTCTTC.

The chain carries TRBV7-8 and TRBJ2-7, with TRBD2 matching 8 bases. CDR1 is SGHVS and CDR2 is FQNEAQ in the germline V gene. The CDR3 covers 15 residues. The J segment lost 3 bases and the V segment lost 3 bases, leaving 7 bases of the junction unmatched. The CDR3 DNA is TGTGCCAGCAGCTTGGGACCGGGACTAGACTACGAGCAGTACTTC. Translating it yields CASSLGPGLDYEQYF. Using reference TRBV7-8 and TRBJ2-7 for the parts outside the CDR3, the full variable domain is GAGVSQSPRYKVAKRGQDVALRCDPISGHVSLFWYQQALGQGPEFLTYFQNEAQLDKSGLPSDRFFAERPEGSVSTLKIQRTQQEDSAVYLCASSLGPGLDYEQYFGPGTRLTVT.

A few counts support this clone. The V and J genes are TRBV3-1 (or the pseudogene TRBV3-2) and TRBJ1-4; 10 bases fit TRBD1. There are 14 residues in the CDR3. Per the germline V gene, CDR1 is LGHDT and CDR2 is YNNKEL (reference sequence). V was clipped by 6 bases and J by 7 bases; unmatched bases: 5. The CDR3 here is CASRIGTGVEKLFF. The CDR3, as DNA: TGTGCCAGCAGAATCGGGACAGGGGTTGAAAAACTGTTTTTT.

This chain uses TRBV27 with TRBJ2-1; the D gene is possibly TRBD2 (5 bases). Germline CDR1 MNHEY, CDR2 SMNVEV (reference sequence). V lost 4 bases to trimming and J lost 7 bases, with 17 bases between them. This CDR3 comprises 15 residues. The CDR3 DNA reads TGTGCCAGCAGTTCCCGGGATCCCAGGTGGAATGAGCAGTTCTTC. Its translation: CASSSRDPRWNEQFF.

This chain connects TRBV28 to TRBJ2-5; possibly TRBD2 for D (5 bases). Germline V lookup: CDR1 MDHEN, CDR2 SYDVKM. The CDR3 extends over 15 amino acids. With 4 bases removed from V and 5 bases from J, the gap between germline ends came to 17 bases. The CDR3 spells CASSSLSLLDETQYF. The CDR3, as DNA: TGTGCCAGCAGTTCCCTCAGCCTACTAGATGAGACCCAGTACTTC.

This rearrangement joins TRBV5-8 to TRBJ2-7, with D possibly being TRBD1 (5 bases). Trimming stripped 0 bases from V and 3 bases from J, with 13 bases between. The CDR3 sequence is 15 residues long. Germline V lookup: CDR1 SGHTS, CDR2 YDEGEE. CDR3 amino acids: CASSLADSSYYEQYF. The CDR3, as DNA: TGTGCCAGCAGCTTGGCAGACAGCTCGTACTACGAGCAGTACTTC.

The chain links TRBV19 to TRBJ2-5; D might be TRBD1 (8 bases). The ends were cut back, 6 bases at V and 5 bases at J, with 16 bases in the middle. The CDR3 spans 14 residues. Looked up from germline, CDR1 is LNHDA and CDR2 is SQIVND (reference sequence). As DNA, the CDR3 is TGTGCCAGTAGGAAAGACAGGGGAGGGGAGACCCAGTACTTC. Protein: CASRKDRGGETQYF.

This rearrangement joins TRBV6-1 to TRBJ1-5; D not resolved. The V end was cut by 1 base, the J end by 6 bases, with 13 bases between. Germline loops: CDR1 MNHNS, CDR2 SASEGT. The CDR3 contains 15 residues. The CDR3, as DNA: TGTGCCAGCAGTGAAGGAGGAGTCGGTAGTCAGCCCCAGCATTTT. Its protein product is CASSEGGVGSQPQHF.

This clone was seen a handful of times. J is TRBJ1-6 and V is TRBV30, with 7 bases identical to TRBD1. The germline V gene encodes CDR1 GTSNPN and CDR2 SVGIG (reference sequence). The CDR3 is made up of 15 amino acids. V shed 3 bases and J 4 bases; nucleotides not matched to a gene: 6. Here the CDR3 reads CAWSPRTGYNSPLHF. The CDR3 DNA follows: TGTGCCTGGAGCCCCCGGACAGGTTATAATTCACCCCTCCACTTT.

The chain carries TRBV7-6 and TRBJ1-1, with 7 bases lining up with TRBD1. V was pared by 5 bases and J by 2 bases, with 8 bases of the junction left unmatched. The CDR3 sequence is 15 residues long. CDR1 SGHVS and CDR2 FNYEAQ come from the germline V gene. The CDR3 coding sequence is TGTGCCAGCAGCAGCTACAGGGGACCCAACACTGAAGCTTTCTTT. It codes for CASSSYRGPNTEAFF.

In this sample, this clone turned up once. The CDR3 sequence is CASSFTLGLSGNTGELFF. The DNA of the CDR3 is TGTGCCAGCAGTTTCACTCTGGGACTAAGCGGGAACACCGGGGAGCTGTTTTTT. V and J are TRBV27 and TRBJ2-2, with 7 bases that match TRBD2. Trimming took 3 bases from V and 1 from J; bases not matched to a gene: 11. The CDR3 sequence is 18 residues long. From germline, CDR1 is MNHEY and CDR2 SMNVEV (reference sequence).